This T cell receptor (beta chain) derives from a study of blood T cells in healthy people across ages. Study-level findings and limits: Versus aged donors, long-lived donors had higher diversity and more naive CD4+ cells.

On this clonotype itself: The antigen remains undetermined.

Donors each provided roughly 10 milliliters of peripheral blood. It was with a sample-barcoded 5' primer and a J-beta primer mix that a second PCR of roughly 7 to 12 cycles was run. TCRdb fed the 5' RACE reads into MiXCR, producing one record per CDR3 protein. The sample has 850,000 or so distinct CDR3 sequences, more than 25% seen once. The germline CDR1 and CDR2 sequences are SGDLS and YYNGEE. The V and J ends lost 0 bases and 3 bases, in that order; junction bases with no gene match: 4. The CDR3 is 15 residues long. Material for sequencing was blood. The TCR sequence derives from a woman older than 75 in good health. The chain carries TRBV9 and TRBJ2-3; TRBD2 matches 7 bases. The chain's CDR3 is CASSVAGGWTDTQYF. The CDR3 region has the DNA TGTGCCAGCAGCGTAGCCGGGGGGTGGACAGATACGCAGTATTTT.